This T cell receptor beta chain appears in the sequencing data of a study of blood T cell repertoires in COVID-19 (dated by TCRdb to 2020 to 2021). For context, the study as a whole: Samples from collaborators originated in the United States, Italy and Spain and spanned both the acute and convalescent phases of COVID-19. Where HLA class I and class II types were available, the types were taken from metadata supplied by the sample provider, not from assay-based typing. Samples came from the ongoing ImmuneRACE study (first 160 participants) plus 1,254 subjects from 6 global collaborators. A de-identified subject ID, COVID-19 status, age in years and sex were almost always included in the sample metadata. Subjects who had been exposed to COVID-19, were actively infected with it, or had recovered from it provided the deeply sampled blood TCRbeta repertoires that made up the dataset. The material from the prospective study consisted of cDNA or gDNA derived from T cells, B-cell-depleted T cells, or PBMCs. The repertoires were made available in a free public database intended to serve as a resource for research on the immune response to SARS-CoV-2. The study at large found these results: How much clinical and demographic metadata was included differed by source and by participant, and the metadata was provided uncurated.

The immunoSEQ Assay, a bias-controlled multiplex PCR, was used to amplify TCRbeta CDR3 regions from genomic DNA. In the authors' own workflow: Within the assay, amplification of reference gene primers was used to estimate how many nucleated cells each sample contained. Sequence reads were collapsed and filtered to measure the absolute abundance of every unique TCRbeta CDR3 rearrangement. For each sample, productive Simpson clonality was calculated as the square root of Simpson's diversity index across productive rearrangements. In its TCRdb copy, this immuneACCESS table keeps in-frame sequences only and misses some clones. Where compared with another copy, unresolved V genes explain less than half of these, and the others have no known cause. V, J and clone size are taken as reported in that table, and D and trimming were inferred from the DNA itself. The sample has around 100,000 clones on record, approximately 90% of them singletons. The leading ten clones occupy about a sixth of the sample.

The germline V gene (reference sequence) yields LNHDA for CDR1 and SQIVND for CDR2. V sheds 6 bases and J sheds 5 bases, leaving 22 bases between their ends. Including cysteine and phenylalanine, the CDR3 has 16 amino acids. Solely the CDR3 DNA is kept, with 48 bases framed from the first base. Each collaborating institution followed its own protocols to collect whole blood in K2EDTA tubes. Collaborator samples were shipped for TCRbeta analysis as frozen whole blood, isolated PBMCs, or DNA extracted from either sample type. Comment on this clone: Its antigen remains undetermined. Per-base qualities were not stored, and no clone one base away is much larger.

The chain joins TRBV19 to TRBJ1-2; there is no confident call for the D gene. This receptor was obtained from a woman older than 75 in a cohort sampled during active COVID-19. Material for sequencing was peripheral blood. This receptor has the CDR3 CASSPGSRPSLYGYTF. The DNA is TGTGCCAGTAGCCCAGGAAGCAGACCCTCTCTATATGGCTACACCTTC.